These 28 T cell receptor beta chains originate from one sample sequenced in a study of blood T cell repertoires in COVID-19. Some clones are missing from TCRdb's copy, which holds only in-frame ones; the method was immunoSEQ multiplex PCR. This sample has 250,000 to 300,000 clones, with over 85% found just once. Sequencing was carried out using PBMCs or T cells enriched from blood (not recorded which). The receptors come from a woman aged 60 to 75 who had recovered from COVID-19.

The chain is built from TRBV11-3 and TRBJ2-3, with 8 positions matching TRBD2. The CDR3 is made up of 14 amino acids. The germline gives CDR1 SGHNT, CDR2 YENEEA. Trimming removed 5 bases from V and 6 bases from J; junction bases left unmatched: 7. This CDR3 reads CASSRSGSSDTQYF. The CDR3 nucleotides are TGTGCCAGCAGCCGAAGCGGGAGTTCTGATACGCAGTATTTT.

This chain links TRBV30 with TRBJ1-5, with a weak D call TRBD1 (6 bases). This CDR3 has 13 residues. The germline V gene has CDR1 GTSNPN and CDR2 SVGIG (reference sequence). V was clipped by 4 bases and J by 2 bases, with 9 bases between them. CDR3 sequence (DNA): TGTGCCTGGACCCCAGGGGGCAATCAGCCCCAGCATTTT. Translated: CAWTPGGNQPQHF. Drawing the rest from reference TRBV30 and TRBJ1-5, the complete variable domain is SQTIHQWPATLVQPVGSPLSLECTVEGTSNPNLYWYRQAAGRGLQLLFYSVGIGQISSEVPQNLSASRPQDRQFILSSKKLLLSDSGFYLCAWTPGGNQPQHFGDGTRLSIL.

This clone appeared once. The CDR3 spells CASSPSGRALFEQYF. The CDR3 bases are TGTGCCAGCAGCCCTAGCGGGAGGGCTCTTTTCGAGCAGTACTTC. The rearrangement uses TRBV7-9 and TRBJ2-7, with 12 bases identical to TRBD2. CDR3 length equals 15 residues. V lost 5 bases, J lost 6 bases, and 8 bases stayed unmatched. CDR1 SEHNR and CDR2 FQNEAQ come from the germline V gene (reference sequence).

The genes are TRBV9 and TRBJ1-1; tentatively, D is TRBD1 (6 bases). Between the trimmed V and J ends, which lost 1 base and 6 bases, there was a span of 10 bases. Germline values: CDR1 SGDLS, CDR2 YYNGEE. The CDR3 spans 13 residues. The CDR3 coding sequence is TGTGCCAGCAGCGTATTAGGGGGGGCTGAAGCTTTCTTT. This gives the protein CASSVLGGAEAFF.

V and J are TRBV3-1 (or the pseudogene TRBV3-2) and TRBJ1-6; 7 bases match TRBD1. CDR3 length: 16 amino acids. The germline V gene has CDR1 LGHDT and CDR2 YNNKEL (reference sequence). V shed 2 bases and J 4 bases; nucleotides not matched to a gene: 5. The CDR3 coding sequence is TGTGCCAGCAGCCAACGGACAGGCCAATATAATTCACCCCTCCACTTT. Translating gives CASSQRTGQYNSPLHF.

In DNA form, the CDR3 reads TGTGCCAGCAGGGCAGGGAACTATGGCTACACCTTC. Encoded protein: CASRAGNYGYTF. V gene TRBV28 combines with J gene TRBJ1-2; TRBD1 is a possible D gene (5 bases). The V end was cut by 6 bases, the J end by 2 bases, with 7 bases between. Germline CDR1 and CDR2: MDHEN and SYDVKM. This CDR3 comprises 12 residues.

The V call is TRBV10-1, the J call TRBJ1-1; D unclear. CDR3 length: 13 amino acids. Trimming took off 10 bases at V and 0 bases at J, with 12 bases between the two ends. Germline V CDR1 and CDR2: WNHNN, SYGVQD (reference sequence). Written as DNA, the CDR3 is TGCGCCACCCAGCGGGGAATGAACACTGAAGCTTTCTTT. Residues: CATQRGMNTEAFF.

This rearrangement joins TRBV5-6 to TRBJ2-3; no definite D call. With 4 bases removed from V and 4 bases from J, the gap between germline ends came to 10 bases. Germline-derived CDR1 and CDR2 are SGHDT and YYEEEE. This CDR3 is built from 13 residues. CDR3 protein: CASSQNRADTQYF. The CDR3 bases are TGTGCCAGCAGCCAAAATCGGGCAGATACGCAGTATTTT.

The chain couples TRBV5-1 to TRBJ2-1, with D maybe TRBD2 (6 bases). Germline CDR1 and CDR2: SGHRS and YFSETQ. Trimming pared 1 base from V and 9 bases from J, leaving 17 bases between. The CDR3 spans 15 residues. The CDR3 here is CASSLSRETDGEQFF. Here the CDR3 DNA reads TGCGCCAGCAGCTTGAGTCGGGAGACCGATGGTGAGCAGTTCTTC. The whole variable domain, remainder taken from reference TRBV5-1 and TRBJ2-1, is KAGVTQTPRYLIKTRGQQVTLSCSPISGHRSVSWYQQTPGQGLQFLFEYFSETQRNKGNFPGRFSGRQFSNSRSEMNVSTLELGDSALYLCASSLSRETDGEQFFGPGTRLTVL.

This clone was recorded only once. The chain has TRBV12-3 or TRBV12-4 and TRBJ1-3; D not resolved. V was cut by 6 bases and J by 3 bases, with 9 bases left in between. This CDR3 contains 13 residues. The CDR3 is CASRPVGGNTIYF. The CDR3 DNA follows: TGTGCCAGCAGACCTGTCGGTGGAAACACCATATATTTT.

The V call is TRBV6-5, the J call TRBJ1-4; D gene ambiguous. Germline CDR1 MNHEY, CDR2 SVGAGI. Between the trimmed V and J ends, which lost 6 bases and 2 bases, there was a span of 4 bases. The length of the CDR3 is 12 residues. This chain's CDR3 is CASRETNEKLFF. DNA of the CDR3: TGTGCCAGCAGGGAGACTAATGAAAAACTGTTTTTT.

The chain employs TRBV11-2 and TRBJ2-2; D is perhaps TRBD2 (5 bases). Deletions cut 5 bases from V and 1 base from J, with 14 bases between. This CDR3 contains 16 residues. CDR1 and CDR2 (germline): SGHAT, FQNNGV. The CDR3 loop is CASSPWTGENTGELFF. Here the CDR3 DNA reads TGTGCCAGCAGCCCGTGGACTGGGGAGAACACCGGGGAGCTGTTTTTT.

This clone showed up just a few times. The genes are TRBV6-5 and TRBJ2-5; D possibly corresponds to TRBD2 (5 bases). CDR1 MNHEY and CDR2 SVGAGI come from the germline V gene. Trimming shortened V by 6 bases and J by 5 bases, and 13 bases separated the two germline ends. This CDR3 comprises 13 residues. The CDR3 region has the DNA TGTGCCAGCAGCGTGACGGACTGGGAGACCCAGTACTTC. Translated, it gives CASSVTDWETQYF.

This clone was found a few times. The chain carries TRBV7-6 and TRBJ2-1; TRBD2 matches 9 bases. CDR3 length: 14 residues. Per the germline V gene, CDR1 is SGHVS and CDR2 is FNYEAQ. With V trimmed by 2 bases and J by 8 bases, 4 bases remained unmatched. The CDR3 DNA follows: TGTGCCAGCAGCTTAAGCGGGGGGCCAGATGAGCAGTTCTTC. Its protein product is CASSLSGGPDEQFF.

This clone was found once. The chain couples TRBV18 to TRBJ1-2; TRBD1 matches 7 bases. Germline-derived CDR1 and CDR2 are KGHSH and LQKENI. This CDR3 region has 16 residues. The ends lost 4 bases at V and 7 bases at J; junction bases unmatched: 15. CDR3 sequence reads: CASSQYRTGELSGYTF. The CDR3 region has the DNA TGTGCCAGCTCACAGTACCGAACAGGGGAGTTGAGTGGCTACACCTTC.

The V call is TRBV24-1, the J call TRBJ2-2; D is possibly TRBD2 (7 bases). Trimming removed 4 bases from V and 7 bases from J, with 12 bases in between. The CDR3 totals 14 residues. The germline gives CDR1 KGHDR, CDR2 SFDVKD. The CDR3 region has the DNA TGTGCCACCAGTGACGGGGGGCAGGACGGGGAGCTGTTTTTT. It translates to CATSDGGQDGELFF.

This chain uses TRBV5-1 with TRBJ2-7; 8 bases agree with TRBD1. The CDR3 is made up of 15 amino acids. With 1 base clipped from V and 4 bases from J, the junction kept 7 bases outside the gene matches. CDR1 is SGHRS and CDR2 is YFSETQ in the germline V gene. DNA of the CDR3: TGCGCCAGCAGCTTGTCGACAGGGGACTGGTACGAGCAGTACTTC. This sequence encodes CASSLSTGDWYEQYF. The full variable domain, its missing parts supplied by reference TRBV5-1 and TRBJ2-7, is KAGVTQTPRYLIKTRGQQVTLSCSPISGHRSVSWYQQTPGQGLQFLFEYFSETQRNKGNFPGRFSGRQFSNSRSEMNVSTLELGDSALYLCASSLSTGDWYEQYFGPGTRLTVT.

The CDR3: CASQDFGTNEKLFF. The DNA for the CDR3 is TGTGCCAGCCAAGACTTCGGGACAAATGAAAAACTGTTTTTT. The chain employs TRBV6-5 and TRBJ1-4; D is possibly TRBD1 (6 bases). The CDR3 has 14 residues. V was cut by 8 bases and J by 5 bases, with 15 bases left in between. The germline CDR1 and CDR2 sequences are MNHEY and SVGAGI.

The chain couples TRBV2 to TRBJ1-1; D call uncertain. Trimming took 1 base from V and 5 from J, leaving 5 bases between them. Germline assignment: CDR1 SNHLY and CDR2 FYNNEI. The CDR3 runs 12 residues. The CDR3: CASSEGRTEAFF. CDR3 DNA: TGTGCCAGCAGTGAAGGGAGAACTGAAGCTTTCTTT.

The V gene is TRBV7-9, the J gene TRBJ2-7; 9 bases fit TRBD1. This CDR3 has 16 residues. Germline V gene sequence: CDR1 SEHNR, CDR2 FQNEAQ (reference sequence). The ends lost 1 base at V and 5 bases at J; junction bases unmatched: 9. In DNA, the CDR3 is TGTGCCAGCAGCTTAGAGTGGGGACAGGGAATCCACGAGCAGTACTTC. Protein sequence: CASSLEWGQGIHEQYF.

This chain uses TRBV7-9 with TRBJ2-7, with 10 bases that match TRBD2. This CDR3 comprises 14 residues. Germline trimming cut 3 bases from V and 3 bases from J; bases unmatched to any gene: 2. The germline gives CDR1 SEHNR, CDR2 FQNEAQ (reference sequence). The chain's CDR3 is CASSFSSGSYEQYF. CDR3 DNA: TGTGCCAGCAGCTTTTCTAGCGGGAGCTACGAGCAGTACTTC.

The V and J genes are TRBV18 and TRBJ2-5; 8 nucleotides agree with TRBD1. V dropped 3 bases and J dropped 5; count of bases not matched to a gene: 8. The germline V gene has CDR1 KGHSH and CDR2 LQKENI. This CDR3 region has 15 residues. Here the CDR3 DNA reads TGTGCCAGCTCACCGGACAGGGTAGTGTTGGAGACCCAGTACTTC. It specifies CASSPDRVVLETQYF.

The rearrangement joins TRBV4-1 to TRBJ2-3, with D uncertain. Per the germline V gene, CDR1 is MGHRA and CDR2 is YSYEKL. The V and J ends lost 3 bases and 2 bases respectively, with 3 bases between them. This CDR3 comprises 12 residues. CDR3 in DNA: TGCGCCAGCAGCCAGTACACAGATACGCAGTATTTT. Amino acid sequence: CASSQYTDTQYF.

The V call is TRBV11-2, the J call TRBJ2-1; D ambiguous. The CDR3 has 14 residues. Germline-derived CDR1 and CDR2 are SGHAT and FQNNGV. Trimming shortened V by 1 base and J by 5 bases, and 9 bases separated the two germline ends. CDR3: CASSLAAVNNEQFF. CDR3 DNA sequence: TGTGCCAGCAGCTTAGCGGCGGTAAACAATGAGCAGTTCTTC.

The chain carries TRBV9 and TRBJ2-2; TRBD1 matches 9 bases. V shed 1 base and J 7 bases; nucleotides not matched to a gene: 8. CDR1 SGDLS and CDR2 YYNGEE come from the germline V gene. The CDR3 sequence is 16 residues long. The CDR3 nucleotides read TGTGCCAGCAGCGTACAACGGGACAGGGTGGACGGGGAGCTGTTTTTT. Amino acids: CASSVQRDRVDGELFF.

This clone was picked up one time. This rearrangement joins TRBV29-1 to TRBJ1-1, with 8 bases that match TRBD1. V shed 7 bases, J shed 2 bases, and the junction held 6 bases outside the gene matches. This CDR3 contains 13 residues. From germline, CDR1 is SQVTM and CDR2 ANQGSEA. CDR3 sequence: CSALGQVNTEAFF. The CDR3 DNA sequence: TGCAGCGCCTTGGGACAGGTAAACACTGAAGCTTTCTTT.

The chain couples TRBV29-1 to TRBJ2-5, with D possibly TRBD1 on 6 matching bases. Germline CDR1 and CDR2: SQVTM and ANQGSEA. Between the trimmed V and J ends, which lost 7 bases and 5 bases, there was a span of 11 bases. The CDR3 extends over 11 amino acids. The CDR3 region is CSAWGRETQYF. The DNA for the CDR3 is TGCAGCGCCTGGGGGCGTGAGACCCAGTACTTC.

This clone was seen more than once but under ten times. The chain couples TRBV18 to TRBJ2-7; TRBD1 matches 9 bases. Germline V lookup: CDR1 KGHSH, CDR2 LQKENI. V dropped 4 bases and J dropped 2; count of bases not matched to a gene: 3. The CDR3 spans 14 residues. Written as DNA, the CDR3 is TGTGCCAGCTCACTAGGGACAGGGACCTACGAGCAGTACTTC. Translated, it gives CASSLGTGTYEQYF.